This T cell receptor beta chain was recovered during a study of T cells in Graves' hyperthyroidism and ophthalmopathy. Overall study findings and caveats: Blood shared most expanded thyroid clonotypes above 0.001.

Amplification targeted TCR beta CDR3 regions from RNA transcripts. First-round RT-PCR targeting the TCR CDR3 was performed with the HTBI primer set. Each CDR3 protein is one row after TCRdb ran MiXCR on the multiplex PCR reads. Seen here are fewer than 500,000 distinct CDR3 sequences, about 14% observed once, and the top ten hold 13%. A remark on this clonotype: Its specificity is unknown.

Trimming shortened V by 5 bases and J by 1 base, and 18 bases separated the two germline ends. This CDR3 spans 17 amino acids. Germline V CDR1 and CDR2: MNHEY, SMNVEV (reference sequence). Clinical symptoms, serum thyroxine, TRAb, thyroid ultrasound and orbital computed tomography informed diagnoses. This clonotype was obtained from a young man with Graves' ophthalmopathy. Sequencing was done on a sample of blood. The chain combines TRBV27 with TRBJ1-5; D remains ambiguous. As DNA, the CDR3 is TGTGCCAGCAGTCTATATGACCCAGGTGGGAGCAATCAGCCCCAGCATTTT. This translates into CASSLYDPGGSNQPQHF.